A single sample gave rise to the 2 T cell receptor beta chains below, sequenced in a study of T cells in Graves' hyperthyroidism and ophthalmopathy. Amplification yielded TCR beta CDR3 regions, with RNA transcripts as the source. Researchers ran a first-round RT-PCR on the TCR CDR3 using the HTBI primer set. TCRdb passed the multiplex PCR reads through MiXCR, listing each CDR3 protein once. The sample shows about 290,000 distinct CDR3 sequences, approximately 18% of them seen only once. Sequencing was performed on blood. The receptors stem from a man over 45 with Graves' ophthalmopathy.

This clonotype was recorded many times. V usage is TRBV24-1 and J usage is TRBJ1-2; D not certain. The CDR3 has 13 residues. CDR1 and CDR2 from the germline V gene are KGHDR and SFDVKD. Trimming shortened V by 4 bases and J by 7 bases, and 12 bases separated the two germline ends. DNA of the CDR3: TGTGCCACCAGTGAGACCAACTGGAGTGGCTACACCTTC. Translated: CATSETNWSGYTF.

This clonotype appeared many times. This chain's CDR3 is CASSPQMGDTIYF. The DNA of the CDR3 is TGTGCCAGCAGCCCTCAGATGGGAGACACCATATATTTT. This rearrangement joins TRBV11-2 to TRBJ1-3; D remains unclear. The CDR3 has 13 amino acids. The germline V gene encodes CDR1 SGHAT and CDR2 FQNNGV. V lost 5 bases and J lost 8, with 13 bases in between.